This is a list of T cell receptor beta chains from one sample in a study of T cell responses to AZD1222 COVID-19 vaccine. TCRdb's table, derived via immunoSEQ multiplex PCR, lists solely in-frame clones and lacks some. The repertoire has roughly 62,000 clones, 76% of them found once; the top ten carry roughly 13%. The sequencing here drew on peripheral blood, taken on day 0 of AZD1222 vaccination. The receptors were gathered from an adult in good health. The CDR3 runs from the conserved cysteine through the conserved F or W. D genes are given only for firm matches. The size of a clone is reported for some rows only, either as once, few or many, or as a class for expanded clones.

CDR3aa: CASSVGGPNQPQHF
CDR3nt: TGTGCCAGCAGCGTAGGGGGACCCAATCAGCCCCAGCATTTT
v_gene: TRBV9
abundance: -
j_gene: TRBJ1-5
d_gene: -

CDR3aa: CASSPGGGTNEKLFF
CDR3nt: TGTGCCAGCAGTCCCGGCGGGGGAACTAATGAAAAACTGTTTTTT
v_gene: TRBV6-5
abundance: -
j_gene: TRBJ1-4
d_gene: -

CDR3aa: CASSPLRTEAFF
CDR3nt: TGTGCCAGCAGCCCTCTTAGGACTGAAGCTTTCTTT
v_gene: TRBV6-6
abundance: few
j_gene: TRBJ1-1
d_gene: -

CDR3aa: CASGPGSTDTQYF
CDR3nt: TGTGCCAGCGGTCCCGGGAGTACAGATACGCAGTATTTT
v_gene: TRBV7-2
abundance: -
j_gene: TRBJ2-3
d_gene: -

CDR3aa: CASSPPDIYSYEQYF
CDR3nt: TGTGCCAGCAGTCCCCCGGACATATACTCCTACGAGCAGTACTTC
v_gene: TRBV6-2/TRBV6-3
abundance: -
j_gene: TRBJ2-7
d_gene: -

CDR3aa: CASRDSNQPQHF
CDR3nt: TGTGCCAGCAGGGATAGCAATCAGCCCCAGCATTTT
v_gene: TRBV2
abundance: -
j_gene: TRBJ1-5
d_gene: -

CDR3aa: CASSQDGNSPLHF
CDR3nt: TGCGCCAGCAGCCAAGACGGTAATTCACCCCTCCACTTT
v_gene: TRBV4-3
abundance: -
j_gene: TRBJ1-6
d_gene: -

CDR3aa: CASSLGGTGGVLNTEAFF
CDR3nt: TGTGCCAGCAGCCTCGGTGGGACAGGAGGAGTCCTAAACACTGAAGCTTTCTTT
v_gene: TRBV7-9
abundance: -
j_gene: TRBJ1-1
d_gene: TRBD1

CDR3aa: CASSQSNHRVNEKLFF
CDR3nt: TGCGCCAGCAGTCAATCCAACCACAGGGTAAATGAAAAACTGTTTTTT
v_gene: TRBV23-1
abundance: -
j_gene: TRBJ1-4
d_gene: -

CDR3aa: CASSQLTGLAGEETQYF
CDR3nt: TGCGCCAGCAGCCAACTTACCGGACTAGCGGGGGAAGAGACCCAGTACTTC
v_gene: TRBV4-1
abundance: -
j_gene: TRBJ2-5
d_gene: TRBD2

CDR3aa: CASSTGGALNEKLFF
CDR3nt: TGTGCCAGCAGCACCGGTGGGGCCCTAAATGAAAAACTGTTTTTT
v_gene: TRBV7-9
abundance: -
j_gene: TRBJ1-4
d_gene: -

CDR3aa: CAISESRDLGTEAFF
CDR3nt: TGTGCCATCAGTGAGTCGAGGGACCTGGGCACTGAAGCTTTCTTT
v_gene: TRBV10-3
abundance: -
j_gene: TRBJ1-1
d_gene: -

CDR3aa: CASRSPGGFWHF
CDR3nt: TGTGCCAGCAGGTCTCCCGGGGGCTTTTGGCATTTT
v_gene: TRBV27
abundance: once
j_gene: TRBJ1-5
d_gene: -

CDR3aa: CASSATGGYGYTF
CDR3nt: TGCGCCAGCAGCGCTACAGGGGGCTATGGCTACACCTTC
v_gene: TRBV5-1
abundance: -
j_gene: TRBJ1-2
d_gene: TRBD1

CDR3aa: CASSLARGTYNEQFF
CDR3nt: TGTGCCAGCAGCTTAGCCCGGGGGACCTACAATGAGCAGTTCTTC
v_gene: TRBV7-9
abundance: -
j_gene: TRBJ2-1
d_gene: -

CDR3aa: CAWTGQHFNYEQYF
CDR3nt: TGTGCCTGGACCGGACAGCATTTTAACTACGAGCAGTACTTC
v_gene: TRBV30
abundance: once
j_gene: TRBJ2-7
d_gene: -

CDR3aa: CASSQGDRAGNTEAFF
CDR3nt: TGCGCCAGCAGCCAAGGGGACAGGGCGGGGAACACTGAAGCTTTCTTT
v_gene: TRBV4-3
abundance: -
j_gene: TRBJ1-1
d_gene: TRBD1

CDR3aa: CASFPGAGAIYDLTDTQYF
CDR3nt: TGTGCCAGCTTCCCCGGGGCGGGGGCCATATACGACCTCACAGATACGCAGTATTTT
v_gene: TRBV4-2
abundance: once
j_gene: TRBJ2-3
d_gene: -

CDR3aa: CASSQSPVFTEAFF
CDR3nt: TGTGCCAGCTCACAATCTCCCGTTTTTACTGAAGCTTTCTTT
v_gene: TRBV18
abundance: few
j_gene: TRBJ1-1
d_gene: -

CDR3aa: CASAGNTIYF
CDR3nt: TGCGCCAGCGCCGGAAACACCATATATTTT
v_gene: TRBV10-2
abundance: -
j_gene: TRBJ1-3
d_gene: -

CDR3aa: CATSIRRDSYEQYF
CDR3nt: TGTGCCACCAGCATTAGACGGGACTCCTACGAGCAGTACTTC
v_gene: TRBV15
abundance: -
j_gene: TRBJ2-7
d_gene: -

CDR3aa: CASSLWGTSYEQYF
CDR3nt: TGTGCCAGCAGTTTATGGGGAACCTCCTACGAGCAGTACTTC
v_gene: TRBV28
abundance: -
j_gene: TRBJ2-7
d_gene: -

CDR3aa: CASSTGTGGAETQYF
CDR3nt: TGTGCCAGCAGCACCGGGACAGGGGGCGCAGAGACCCAGTACTTC
v_gene: TRBV27
abundance: few
j_gene: TRBJ2-5
d_gene: TRBD1

CDR3aa: CATTTSRGAGELFF
CDR3nt: TGTGCCACCACGACTAGCAGGGGTGCCGGGGAGCTGTTTTTT
v_gene: TRBV24-1
abundance: -
j_gene: TRBJ2-2
d_gene: -